These 32 T cell receptor beta chains originate from one sample sequenced in a study of blood T cell repertoires in COVID-19 (dated by TCRdb to 2018 to 2021). Library preparation used the immunoSEQ multiplex PCR assay. As stored in TCRdb, this immuneACCESS dataset retains in-frame rearrangements with V and J assigned. A fraction of the clones does not appear; measured against another copy, unresolved V genes explain less than half of the discrepancy, and the remainder lacks a known reason. Within this sample are about 49,000 clones, with approximately 85% of them counted one time only. Of the sample, 14% is held by the ten largest clones. Sequencing input: peripheral blood. These TCRs come from a human donor in a cohort sampled during active COVID-19.

J is TRBJ1-2 and V is TRBV30; 8 bases map to TRBD1. Trimming removed 2 bases from V and 5 bases from J; junction bases left unmatched: 7. The CDR3 totals 14 residues. Germline CDR1 GTSNPN, CDR2 SVGIG (reference sequence). CDR3 sequence: CAWSYGQGEYGYTF. DNA of the CDR3: TGTGCCTGGAGTTACGGACAGGGCGAGTATGGCTACACCTTC.

The J gene is TRBJ2-5, the V gene TRBV24-1, with 10 bases that match TRBD1. This CDR3 is built from 16 residues. Looked up from germline, CDR1 is KGHDR and CDR2 is SFDVKD. Trimming took 3 bases from V and 5 from J; bases not matched to a gene: 8. The CDR3 is CATSDVGTGVGETQYF. The DNA of the CDR3 is TGTGCCACCAGTGATGTCGGGACAGGGGTTGGGGAGACCCAGTACTTC.

The chain employs TRBV6-5 and TRBJ1-1; no definite D call. The germline CDR1 and CDR2 sequences are MNHEY and SVGAGI. The V end was cut by 7 bases, the J end by 5 bases, with 20 bases between. The CDR3 has 15 residues. The CDR3 sequence: CASISLEGRITEAFF. CDR3 sequence (DNA): TGTGCCAGCATCTCCCTGGAGGGAAGGATAACTGAAGCTTTCTTT.

V gene TRBV7-8 combines with J gene TRBJ1-1; D remains ambiguous. V dropped 2 bases and J dropped 6 bases, with 10 bases sitting between them. CDR3 length: 13 amino acids. Germline V gives CDR1 SGHVS, CDR2 FQNEAQ. Written as DNA, the CDR3 is TGTGCCAGCAGCTTATTTCAAAACTCTGAAGCTTTCTTT. Its protein product is CASSLFQNSEAFF.

The rearrangement links TRBV4-1 to TRBJ2-7, with 9 bases aligning to TRBD2. Germline V lookup: CDR1 MGHRA, CDR2 YSYEKL. After removal of 4 bases from V and 3 bases from J, the junction contained 10 bases not matched to a gene. This CDR3 is built from 16 residues. DNA for the CDR3: TGCGCCAGCAGCCTACTGTCGGGGACTAGCCTCTACGAGCAGTACTTC. Translating it yields CASSLLSGTSLYEQYF.

The chain recombines TRBV11-2 with TRBJ2-5; TRBD2 aligns across 13 bases. The CDR3 contains 16 residues. Trimming removed 4 bases from V and 1 base from J; junction bases left unmatched: 3. Germline V lookup: CDR1 SGHAT, CDR2 FQNNGV. This CDR3 reads CASSSGLAGAQETQYF. The CDR3 bases are TGTGCCAGCAGCTCCGGACTAGCGGGGGCCCAAGAGACCCAGTACTTC.

This rearrangement joins TRBV28 to TRBJ1-3; TRBD1 is a possible D gene (5 bases). Germline loops: CDR1 MDHEN, CDR2 SYDVKM. This CDR3 comprises 15 residues. V gave up 5 bases and J gave up 3 bases, with 14 bases separating them. CDR3 in amino acids: CASSPGQGFGNTIYF. CDR3 sequence (DNA): TGTGCCAGCAGTCCAGGGCAGGGCTTTGGAAACACCATATATTTT.

The rearrangement links TRBV5-6 to TRBJ2-3; TRBD1 agrees at 8 bases. The CDR3 has 16 amino acids. CDR1 and CDR2 from the germline V gene are SGHDT and YYEEEE. The trim removed 1 base at V and 4 bases at J, leaving 8 bases unmatched. CDR3 protein: CASSLRFRGRSDTQYF. As DNA, the CDR3 is TGTGCCAGCAGCTTGAGGTTCAGGGGGCGTTCAGATACGCAGTATTTT.

This clone was seen just once. The chain has TRBV15 and TRBJ2-7; TRBD1 might be the D (5 bases). Per the germline V gene, CDR1 is LNHNV and CDR2 is YYDKDF (reference sequence). The CDR3 has 14 amino acids. The V end lost 4 bases, the J end lost 5 bases, and 15 bases lay between the germline ends. CDR3 nucleotides: TGTGCCACCAGCATAAAGGGGTATTTCGACGAGCAGTACTTC. Amino acids: CATSIKGYFDEQYF.

The chain joins TRBV7-8 to TRBJ1-2; TRBD1 aligns across 7 bases. This CDR3 region has 15 residues. CDR1 is SGHVS and CDR2 is FQNEAQ in the germline V gene. Trimming cost V 8 bases and J 2 bases; bases outside gene matches: 11. The CDR3 region is CASSPRDRVNYGYTF. CDR3 DNA sequence: TGTGCCAGCTCTCCACGCGACAGGGTCAACTATGGCTACACCTTC.

This chain joins TRBV9 and TRBJ1-6; no clear D. Germline V gene sequence: CDR1 SGDLS, CDR2 YYNGEE. V was trimmed by 4 bases and J by 4 bases, leaving 15 bases between them. CDR3 size: 16 residues. CDR3 region: CASSPRAGDYNSPLHF. The CDR3 DNA sequence: TGTGCCAGCAGCCCTCGCGCGGGCGATTATAATTCACCCCTCCACTTT.

The V call is TRBV27, the J call TRBJ2-1; possible D gene TRBD2, 6 bases. The CDR3 totals 15 residues. V was pared by 6 bases and J by 0 bases, with 12 bases between. Germline CDR1 and CDR2: MNHEY and SMNVEV (reference sequence). In DNA form, the CDR3 reads TGTGCCAGCAGGGTTACGCGGGGCTCCTACAATGAGCAGTTCTTC. Its protein is CASRVTRGSYNEQFF.

This sequence joins TRBV24-1 and TRBJ2-1; weak D call: TRBD1 (7 bases). This CDR3 region has 19 residues. With 3 bases removed from V and 7 bases from J, the gap between germline ends came to 27 bases. Per germline, CDR1 KGHDR and CDR2 SFDVKD. CDR3 in DNA: TGTGCCACCAGTGATCCTCCCCCCCTACTAGCAGGGGGGCCTAATGAGCAGTTCTTC. Protein: CATSDPPPLLAGGPNEQFF.

The chain recombines TRBV28 with TRBJ2-5, with 10 bases aligning to TRBD2. CDR3 size: 15 residues. With V trimmed by 7 bases and J by 3 bases, 8 bases remained unmatched. The germline V gene has CDR1 MDHEN and CDR2 SYDVKM. CDR3 in amino acids: CASTRSGRAKETQYF. Written as DNA, the CDR3 is TGTGCCAGCACCCGAAGCGGGAGGGCCAAAGAGACCCAGTACTTC.

CDR3 amino acids: CASSQAGGQVFF. Written as DNA, the CDR3 is TGCGCCAGCAGCCAAGCGGGGGGGCAGGTGTTCTTC. V usage is TRBV4-1 and J usage is TRBJ2-1; 8 bases agree with TRBD2. In germline, CDR1 is MGHRA, CDR2 YSYEKL. V shed 1 base and J 15 bases; nucleotides not matched to a gene: 5. The CDR3 contains 12 residues.

The chain has TRBV6-1 and TRBJ1-5, with D unclear. The V gene's germline CDR1 is MNHNS and CDR2 SASEGT. This CDR3 comprises 16 residues. With 3 bases removed from V and 2 bases from J, the gap between germline ends came to 14 bases. CDR3 in amino acids: CASSELEASGNQPQHF. The CDR3 coding sequence is TGTGCCAGCAGTGAGCTAGAGGCCTCCGGCAATCAGCCCCAGCATTTT.

The sample holds one count of this clone. This chain joins TRBV4-3 and TRBJ2-5; a weak D match, TRBD1 (5 bases). CDR3 length equals 15 residues. Trimming stripped 1 base from V and 1 base from J, with 10 bases between. In germline, CDR1 is LGHNA, CDR2 YSLEER. The CDR3 nucleotides read TGCGCCAGCAGCCAAGCAACAGGATCCCAAGAGACCCAGTACTTC. This encodes CASSQATGSQETQYF.

This chain joins TRBV10-3 and TRBJ2-3, with no clear D. Trimming left V 5 bases short and J 8 bases short, with 17 bases between. The CDR3 is made up of 14 amino acids. Germline lookup yields CDR1 ENHRY and CDR2 SYGVKD. CDR3 amino acids: CAISNPEFPGTQYF. CDR3 nucleotide sequence: TGTGCCATCAGTAATCCGGAGTTTCCGGGTACGCAGTATTTT.

The chain couples TRBV14 to TRBJ1-1; D unresolved. This CDR3 is 14 amino acids long. The V gene's germline CDR1 is SGHDN and CDR2 FVKESK. With 4 bases removed from V and 5 bases from J, the gap between germline ends came to 14 bases. This chain's CDR3 is CASSLRTRLTEAFF. The CDR3 DNA reads as TGTGCCAGCAGCCTAAGGACTAGGCTAACTGAAGCTTTCTTT.

The chain joins TRBV19 to TRBJ1-1; D call uncertain. CDR1 is LNHDA, CDR2 SQIVND, per germline (reference sequence). V was cut by 3 bases and J by 1 base, with 6 bases left in between. This CDR3 is 13 amino acids long. CDR3 nucleotides: TGTGCCAGTAGTATGTCTCCGAACACTGAAGCTTTCTTT. It codes for CASSMSPNTEAFF.

The chain joins TRBV28 to TRBJ1-4; 10 nucleotides agree with TRBD1. The CDR3 contains 14 residues. The germline gives CDR1 MDHEN, CDR2 SYDVKM. With V trimmed by 6 bases and J by 5 bases, 3 bases remained unmatched. Written as DNA, the CDR3 is TGTGCCAGCAGCCGGACAGGGGGGAATGAAAAACTGTTTTTT. Translated: CASSRTGGNEKLFF.

This chain joins TRBV6-6 and TRBJ1-2, with TRBD1 matching over 7 bases. The V segment lost 5 bases and the J segment 0 bases; nucleotides outside the gene matches: 6. The CDR3 has 15 amino acids. Germline V gives CDR1 MNHNY, CDR2 SVGAGI (reference sequence). CDR3 nucleotides: TGTGCCAGCAGTACAGAGGGGGCAGCTAACTATGGCTACACCTTC. Protein: CASSTEGAANYGYTF.

The V call is TRBV28, the J call TRBJ1-2; no clear D gene. Germline CDR1 reads MDHEN; CDR2 reads SYDVKM. The CDR3 totals 14 residues. V lost 5 bases and J 3 bases, leaving 13 bases between the germline ends. The CDR3 loop is CASSIGGRDYGYTF. CDR3 in DNA: TGTGCCAGCAGTATAGGAGGTCGGGACTATGGCTACACCTTC.

The CDR3 protein is CASSTPDRGTGELFF. The CDR3 nucleotides read TGTGCCAGCAGCACCCCAGATCGGGGCACCGGGGAGCTGTTTTTT. The chain links TRBV11-2 to TRBJ2-2; D is possibly TRBD2 (5 bases). Germline V gene sequence: CDR1 SGHAT, CDR2 FQNNGV. V lost 5 bases and J 4 bases, leaving 14 bases between the germline ends. The CDR3 sequence is 15 residues long.

The V gene is TRBV11-2, the J gene TRBJ2-1, with a weak D call TRBD2 (6 bases). Germline values: CDR1 SGHAT, CDR2 FQNNGV. Trimming shortened V by 8 bases and J by 2 bases, and 10 bases separated the two germline ends. The CDR3 runs to 13 residues. CDR3 region: CASRGGAYNEQFF. CDR3 in DNA: TGTGCCAGCCGCGGCGGGGCCTACAATGAGCAGTTCTTC.

The chain couples TRBV5-1 to TRBJ1-3, with 7 bases identical to TRBD1. CDR3 length: 15 amino acids. V was clipped by 4 bases and J by 1 base; unmatched bases: 5. Germline loops: CDR1 SGHRS, CDR2 YFSETQ. This chain's CDR3 is CASSLDRVSGNTIYF. The CDR3 DNA is TGCGCCAGCAGCCTAGACAGGGTTTCTGGAAACACCATATATTTT.

This clone was observed a few times. The genes are TRBV19 and TRBJ2-1; possibly TRBD1 for D (6 bases). The germline gives CDR1 LNHDA, CDR2 SQIVND (reference sequence). This CDR3 contains 14 residues. V was cut by 5 bases and J by 6 bases, with 14 bases left in between. CDR3 region: CASSRRDTANEQFF. The CDR3, as DNA: TGTGCCAGTAGTCGCCGGGACACCGCCAATGAGCAGTTCTTC.

This sequence joins TRBV28 and TRBJ2-1; 12 bases map to TRBD2. Germline V gene data show CDR1 as MDHEN and CDR2 as SYDVKM. V lost 5 bases and J lost 2; bases outside the gene matches: 4. This CDR3 is built from 16 residues. The CDR3 bases are TGTGCCAGCAGTACACTAGCGGGAGGCCCCTACAATGAGCAGTTCTTC. Its protein product is CASSTLAGGPYNEQFF.

The chain uses TRBV6-5 and TRBJ1-1; 8 bases are a match to TRBD1. The CDR3 is 14 residues long. The V gene end was trimmed by 6 bases and the J gene end by 1 base; junction bases not matched to a gene: 4. From germline, CDR1 is MNHEY and CDR2 SVGAGI. The CDR3 loop is CASRPGTGNTEAFF. For the CDR3, the DNA is TGTGCCAGCAGGCCTGGGACAGGGAACACTGAAGCTTTCTTT.

This sequence joins TRBV21-1 and TRBJ2-1; no DNA check was done on the table's D call, TRBD2. TRBV21-1 is a recognized pseudogene. The CDR3 extends over 18 amino acids. In DNA, the CDR3 is TGTGCCAGCAGCGAAGGAGGTAGCGGGAGGGACTCCTACAATGAGCAGTTCTTC. Translated: CASSEGGSGRDSYNEQFF.

The V and J genes are TRBV4-3 and TRBJ2-7; TRBD2 matches 10 bases. There are 16 residues in the CDR3. CDR1 is LGHNA and CDR2 is YSLEER in the germline V gene. V was clipped by 1 base and J by 3 bases; unmatched bases: 6. The CDR3 here is CASSQATSGIIYEQYF. CDR3 DNA sequence: TGCGCCAGCAGCCAAGCCACTAGCGGGATAATCTACGAGCAGTACTTC.

The table lists this clone with many counts. The chain is built from TRBV2 and TRBJ1-4; weak D call: TRBD1 (5 bases). The CDR3 contains 18 residues. V was cut by 6 bases and J by 6 bases, with 26 bases left in between. From germline, CDR1 is SNHLY and CDR2 FYNNEI. In DNA, the CDR3 is TGTGCCAGCAGGGAAATTGACAGTATCCTCCCCCTCGATGAAAAACTGTTTTTT. It encodes CASREIDSILPLDEKLFF.